This T cell receptor beta chain was captured in a study of regulatory T cells in long-lasting Graves disease. CDR3 regions were amplified by Arm-PCR using iRepertoire HTBI primers to build TCR beta libraries. TCRdb ran MiXCR on the multiplex PCR reads and lists one entry per CDR3 protein. This repertoire shows around 360,000 distinct CDR3 sequences, around 16% found once; its top ten account for around 20%. CDR3 length equals 14 residues. Germline lookup yields CDR1 LNHDA and CDR2 SQIVND (reference sequence). The ends lost 6 bases at V and 6 bases at J; junction bases unmatched: 6. This clonotype appeared many times. Sample time point: newly diagnosed GD, antithyroid drugs for less than 3 months. RNA isolated from PBMCs was used to make the TCR library. These data also formed part of another study, on T cells in Graves' hyperthyroidism and ophthalmopathy.

The clonotype comes from a woman aged 18 to 35 with Graves disease. The chain recombines TRBV19 with TRBJ1-2, with 11 bases aligning to TRBD1. Sample: peripheral blood mononuclear cells (PBMCs), taken at new diagnosis, from a patient treated with antithyroid drugs. CDR3 DNA: TGTGCCAGTAGGGACAGGGGGCGTGAGGATGGCTACACCTTC. Amino acids: CASRDRGREDGYTF.